The clone carrying this TCR beta chain showed up just a few times. The antigen is unknown. Barcoded TCR alpha and TCR beta cDNA libraries with UMIs came from 5'RACE using constant-segment primers. One entry per CDR3 protein results from TCRdb running MiXCR on the 5' RACE reads. Among hundreds of thousands of distinct CDR3 sequences, 18% were seen once, and the ten largest hold around 11%. The data were obtained in a study of T-cell memory formation after mild COVID-19. CDR1 and CDR2 (germline): SGHVS, FNYEAQ. Trimming removed 5 bases from V and 5 bases from J; junction bases left unmatched: 12. This CDR3 comprises 17 residues. Study-wide findings and caveats: Among contracting clones, CD4+ were mainly CM/EM and CD8+ enriched in EMRA.

This clonotype was sampled from an adult woman who had mild COVID-19 (a few samples of this study predate the infection). Cell type and time point are not known. Sequenced material: PBMCs or a T cell subset sorted from them (not recorded which). The chain couples TRBV7-6 to TRBJ2-1; 10 positions match TRBD2. CDR3 region: CASSPGPAGGQNNEQFF. The CDR3 DNA reads TGTGCCAGCAGCCCCGGGCCAGCGGGGGGGCAAAACAATGAGCAGTTCTTC.